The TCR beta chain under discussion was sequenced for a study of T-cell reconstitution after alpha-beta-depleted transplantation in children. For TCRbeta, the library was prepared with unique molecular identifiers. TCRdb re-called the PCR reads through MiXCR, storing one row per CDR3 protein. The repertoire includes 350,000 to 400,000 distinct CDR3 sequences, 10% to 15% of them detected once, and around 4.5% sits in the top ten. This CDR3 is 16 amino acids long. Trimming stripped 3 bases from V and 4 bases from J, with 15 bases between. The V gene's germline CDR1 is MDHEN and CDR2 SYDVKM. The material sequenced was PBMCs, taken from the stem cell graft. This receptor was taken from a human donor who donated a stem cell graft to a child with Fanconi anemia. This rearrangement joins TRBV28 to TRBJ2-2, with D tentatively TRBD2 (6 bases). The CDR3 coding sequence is TGTGCCAGCAGTTTGGGGTACGGAGGGTTCACCGGGGAGCTGTTTTTT. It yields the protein CASSLGYGGFTGELFF.